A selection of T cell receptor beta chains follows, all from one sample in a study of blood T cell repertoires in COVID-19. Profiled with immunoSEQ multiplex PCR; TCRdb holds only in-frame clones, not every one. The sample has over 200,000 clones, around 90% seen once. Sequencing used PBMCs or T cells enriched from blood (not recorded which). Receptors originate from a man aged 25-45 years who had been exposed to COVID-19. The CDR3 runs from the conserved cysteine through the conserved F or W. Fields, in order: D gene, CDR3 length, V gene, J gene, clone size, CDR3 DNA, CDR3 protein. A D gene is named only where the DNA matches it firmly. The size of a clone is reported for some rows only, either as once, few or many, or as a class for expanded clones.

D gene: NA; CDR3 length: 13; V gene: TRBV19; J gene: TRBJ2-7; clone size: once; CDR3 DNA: TGTGCCAGTAGTATTGGCGGCTCGGGCGAGCAGTACTTC; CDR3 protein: CASSIGGSGEQYF
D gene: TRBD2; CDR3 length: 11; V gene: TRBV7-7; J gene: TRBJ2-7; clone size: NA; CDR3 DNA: TGTGCCAGCAGCCCGGGACTAGCGGGGCCCTTC; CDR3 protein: CASSPGLAGPF
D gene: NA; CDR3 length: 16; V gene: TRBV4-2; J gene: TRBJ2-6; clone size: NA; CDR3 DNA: TGTGCCAGCAGCCAATTCGTATTAGCTGGGGCCAACGTCCTGACTTTC; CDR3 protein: CASSQFVLAGANVLTF
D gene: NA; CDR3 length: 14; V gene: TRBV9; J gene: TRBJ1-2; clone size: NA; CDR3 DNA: TGTGCCAGCAGCGTAGGGGGGGGCACCTATGGCTACACCTTC; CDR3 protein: CASSVGGGTYGYTF
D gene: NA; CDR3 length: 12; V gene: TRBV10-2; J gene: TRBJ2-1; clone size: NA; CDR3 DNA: TGCGCCAGCTCCCGGGACTTCCGTGAGCAGTTCTTC; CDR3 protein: CASSRDFREQFF
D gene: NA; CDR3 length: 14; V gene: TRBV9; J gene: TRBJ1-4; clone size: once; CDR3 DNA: TGTGCCAGCAGCAGGTTTGACTCCGAGGAAAAACTGTTTTTT; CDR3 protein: CASSRFDSEEKLFF
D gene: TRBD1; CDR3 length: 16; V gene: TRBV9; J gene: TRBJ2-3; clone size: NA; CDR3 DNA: TGTGCCAGCGCCGGAGGGGGACAGGTTAGCACAGATACGCAGTATTTT; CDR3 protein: CASAGGGQVSTDTQYF
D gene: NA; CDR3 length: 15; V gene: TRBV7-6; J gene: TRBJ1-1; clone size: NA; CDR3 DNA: TGTGCCAGCAGCTTAGGGTTGCTACCGGACACTGAAGCTTTCTTT; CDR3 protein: CASSLGLLPDTEAFF
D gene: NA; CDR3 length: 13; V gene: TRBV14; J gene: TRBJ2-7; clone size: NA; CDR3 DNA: TGTGCCAGCAGACCAACAGGGTCCTACGAGCAGTACTTC; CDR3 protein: CASRPTGSYEQYF
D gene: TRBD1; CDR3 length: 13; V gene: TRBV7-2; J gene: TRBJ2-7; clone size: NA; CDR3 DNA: TGTGCCAGCAGCCCCCGGGACAGGGCCGAGCAGTACTTC; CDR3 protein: CASSPRDRAEQYF
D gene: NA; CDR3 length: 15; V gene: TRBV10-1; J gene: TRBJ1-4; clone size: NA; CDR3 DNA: TGCGCCAGCAGTGGATCGGGGGACGGAAATGAAAAACTGTTTTTT; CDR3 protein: CASSGSGDGNEKLFF
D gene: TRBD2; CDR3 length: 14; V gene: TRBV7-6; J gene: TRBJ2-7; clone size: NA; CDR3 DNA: TGTGCCAGCAGCCTCTCAAGCGGGGCCTACGAGCAGTACTTC; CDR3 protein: CASSLSSGAYEQYF
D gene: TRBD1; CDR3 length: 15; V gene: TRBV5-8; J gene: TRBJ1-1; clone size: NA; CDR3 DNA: TGTGCCAGCAGCAGGGGACAGGGGGCGGCCACTGAAGCTTTCTTT; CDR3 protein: CASSRGQGAATEAFF
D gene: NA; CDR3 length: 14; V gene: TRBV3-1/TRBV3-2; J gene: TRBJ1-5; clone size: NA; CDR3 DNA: TGTGCCAGCAGCCAGGACAGAAGCAATCAGCCCCAGCATTTT; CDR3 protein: CASSQDRSNQPQHF
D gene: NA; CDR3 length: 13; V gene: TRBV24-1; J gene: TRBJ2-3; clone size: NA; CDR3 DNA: TGTGCCACCAGTGAGCCAGGGTTGGACACGCAGTATTTT; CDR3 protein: CATSEPGLDTQYF
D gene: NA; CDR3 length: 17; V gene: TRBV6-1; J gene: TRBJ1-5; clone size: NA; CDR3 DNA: TGTGCCAGCAGTGAAGTTGTGGCCCAGTATAGCAATCAGCCCCAGCATTTT; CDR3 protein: CASSEVVAQYSNQPQHF
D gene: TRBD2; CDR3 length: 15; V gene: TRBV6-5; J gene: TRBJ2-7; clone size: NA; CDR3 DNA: TGTGCCAGCAGCCGTACCCAAGCGGGGGGGCGCGAGCAGTACTTC; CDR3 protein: CASSRTQAGGREQYF
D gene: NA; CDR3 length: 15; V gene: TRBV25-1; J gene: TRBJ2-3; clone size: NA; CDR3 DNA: TGTGCCAGCAGTGATCGAGGCGGTACCACAGATACGCAGTATTTT; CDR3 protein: CASSDRGGTTDTQYF
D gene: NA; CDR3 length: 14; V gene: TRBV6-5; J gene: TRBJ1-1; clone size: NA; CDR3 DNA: TGTGCCAGCAGTTACTCCGGGGTGAATACTGAAGCTTTCTTT; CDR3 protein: CASSYSGVNTEAFF
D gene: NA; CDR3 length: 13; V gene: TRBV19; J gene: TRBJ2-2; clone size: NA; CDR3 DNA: TGTGCCAGTAAGTCTCAGCGGCCCGGGGAGCTGTTTTTT; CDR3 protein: CASKSQRPGELFF